A selection of T cell receptor beta chains follows, all from one sample in a study of vaccination and CD4 T cells after COVID-19. Using its own MiXCR run on the PCR reads, TCRdb lists one record per CDR3 protein. The data contain some 11,000 distinct CDR3 sequences, about 53% of them seen just once; the ten biggest clones take up approximately 9.3%. No antigen has been identified for these receptors. The specimen was CD4+ T cells from blood, cultured in vitro. These receptor sequences come from a human donor who had recovered from COVID-19. The CDR3 runs from the conserved cysteine through the conserved F or W. Each record gives: J gene, V gene, D gene, clone size, CDR3 protein, CDR3 DNA. D genes are given only for firm matches. Rows may omit the clone size; those that give it use once, few, many or a size class.

J gene: TRBJ1-5; V gene: TRBV5-8; D gene: NA; clone size: NA; CDR3 protein: CASSLVAGNQPQHF; CDR3 DNA: TGTGCCAGCAGCTTGGTTGCAGGGAATCAGCCCCAGCATTTT
J gene: TRBJ1-1; V gene: TRBV30; D gene: NA; clone size: NA; CDR3 protein: CAWSKNRNTEAFF; CDR3 DNA: TGTGCCTGGAGTAAAAACCGTAACACTGAAGCTTTCTTT
J gene: TRBJ2-2; V gene: TRBV6-2/TRBV6-3; D gene: NA; clone size: NA; CDR3 protein: CASSLLQGPGTGELFF; CDR3 DNA: TGTGCCAGCAGCTTACTCCAGGGACCTGGAACCGGGGAGCTGTTTTTT
J gene: TRBJ2-7; V gene: TRBV20-1; D gene: TRBD2; clone size: NA; CDR3 protein: CSARDPSSLGGVYEQYF; CDR3 DNA: TGCAGTGCTAGAGATCCCTCTAGCCTCGGGGGGGTATACGAGCAGTACTTC
J gene: TRBJ2-5; V gene: TRBV6-2/TRBV6-3; D gene: NA; clone size: NA; CDR3 protein: CASSYVRGTQYF; CDR3 DNA: TGTGCCAGCAGTTACGTACGGGGGACCCAGTACTTC
J gene: TRBJ2-3; V gene: TRBV30; D gene: NA; clone size: NA; CDR3 protein: CAWSVGGRSTDTQYF; CDR3 DNA: TGTGCCTGGAGTGTAGGCGGGCGAAGCACAGATACGCAGTATTTT
J gene: TRBJ2-6; V gene: TRBV3-1; D gene: TRBD2; clone size: NA; CDR3 protein: CASTHGGLAGTGANVLTF; CDR3 DNA: TGTGCCAGCACCCATGGCGGACTAGCGGGAACTGGGGCCAACGTCCTGACTTTC
J gene: TRBJ1-6; V gene: TRBV6-5; D gene: NA; clone size: NA; CDR3 protein: CASSYGDSYNSPLHF; CDR3 DNA: TGTGCCAGCAGTTACGGGGACTCCTATAATTCACCCCTCCACTTT
J gene: TRBJ2-5; V gene: TRBV7-6; D gene: NA; clone size: few; CDR3 protein: CASSLGGPRETQYF; CDR3 DNA: TGTGCCAGCAGCTTAGGGGGGCCGCGAGAGACCCAGTACTTC
J gene: TRBJ2-4; V gene: TRBV5-8; D gene: NA; clone size: NA; CDR3 protein: CASSLEGLLENIQYF; CDR3 DNA: TGTGCCAGCAGCTTGGAGGGACTGTTAGAAAACATTCAGTACTTC
J gene: TRBJ1-5; V gene: TRBV6-5; D gene: NA; clone size: medium-sized; CDR3 protein: CASSYSGANNQPQHF; CDR3 DNA: TGTGCCAGCAGTTACTCGGGGGCAAACAATCAGCCCCAGCATTTT
J gene: TRBJ2-7; V gene: TRBV7-2; D gene: NA; clone size: once; CDR3 protein: CASCDDILGFTHEQYF; CDR3 DNA: TGTGCCAGCTGCGATGATATACTGGGTTTCACCCACGAGCAGTACTTC
J gene: TRBJ1-2; V gene: TRBV20-1; D gene: TRBD1; clone size: NA; CDR3 protein: CSAPGQGNYGYTF; CDR3 DNA: TGCAGTGCTCCGGGACAGGGTAACTATGGCTACACCTTC
J gene: TRBJ2-1; V gene: TRBV14; D gene: NA; clone size: NA; CDR3 protein: CASSQDVAGLQFF; CDR3 DNA: TGTGCCAGCAGCCAAGATGTGGCAGGGTTGCAGTTCTTC
J gene: TRBJ1-1; V gene: TRBV5-1; D gene: TRBD1; clone size: NA; CDR3 protein: CASSFVYRGKAEAFF; CDR3 DNA: TGCGCCAGCAGCTTCGTTTACAGGGGAAAGGCTGAAGCTTTCTTT
J gene: TRBJ2-5; V gene: TRBV20-1; D gene: TRBD1; clone size: NA; CDR3 protein: CSARDRGLGETQYF; CDR3 DNA: TGCAGTGCTAGGGACAGGGGACTGGGAGAGACCCAGTACTTC
J gene: TRBJ2-2; V gene: TRBV24-1; D gene: TRBD1; clone size: NA; CDR3 protein: CATSDWGTGESGELFF; CDR3 DNA: TGTGCCACCAGTGATTGGGGGACAGGGGAATCCGGGGAGCTGTTTTTT
J gene: TRBJ1-5; V gene: TRBV19; D gene: NA; clone size: NA; CDR3 protein: CASSIRSGDFAHF; CDR3 DNA: TGTGCCAGTAGTATCAGGAGTGGCGATTTCGCGCATTTT
J gene: TRBJ2-5; V gene: TRBV12-5; D gene: TRBD1; clone size: NA; CDR3 protein: CASGLVKGQGSETQYF; CDR3 DNA: TGTGCTAGTGGTTTGGTAAAGGGACAGGGAAGCGAGACCCAGTACTTC
J gene: TRBJ1-1; V gene: TRBV6-1; D gene: NA; clone size: few; CDR3 protein: CASSQFPTGNTEAFF; CDR3 DNA: TGTGCCAGCAGTCAATTTCCGACAGGCAACACTGAAGCTTTCTTT
J gene: TRBJ2-5; V gene: TRBV12-3/TRBV12-4; D gene: NA; clone size: NA; CDR3 protein: CASSSTPGTQYF; CDR3 DNA: TGTGCCAGCAGTTCTACTCCGGGGACCCAGTACTTC
J gene: TRBJ1-2; V gene: TRBV2; D gene: TRBD1; clone size: NA; CDR3 protein: CASSEAPRGHGYTF; CDR3 DNA: TGTGCCAGCAGTGAAGCGCCCAGGGGGCACGGCTACACCTTC
J gene: TRBJ1-1; V gene: TRBV18; D gene: NA; clone size: NA; CDR3 protein: CASSLNPGTEAFF; CDR3 DNA: TGTGCCAGCTCACTTAATCCAGGGACTGAAGCTTTCTTT
J gene: TRBJ2-5; V gene: TRBV2; D gene: NA; clone size: NA; CDR3 protein: CASSRDVSLETQYF; CDR3 DNA: TGTGCCAGCAGTAGAGACGTGTCTCTAGAGACCCAGTACTTC
J gene: TRBJ1-6; V gene: TRBV7-9; D gene: TRBD1; clone size: NA; CDR3 protein: CASSSETGGRFSLHF; CDR3 DNA: TGTGCCAGCAGCAGCGAGACAGGGGGCCGTTTTTCCCTCCACTTT
J gene: TRBJ2-7; V gene: TRBV2; D gene: NA; clone size: few; CDR3 protein: CASSELRQAYEQYF; CDR3 DNA: TGTGCCAGCAGTGAATTGAGACAAGCCTACGAGCAGTACTTC
J gene: TRBJ1-6; V gene: TRBV20-1; D gene: NA; clone size: few; CDR3 protein: CSASSQGSNSPLHF; CDR3 DNA: TGCAGTGCTAGTTCTCAGGGGAGTAATTCACCCCTCCACTTT
J gene: TRBJ1-4; V gene: TRBV30; D gene: NA; clone size: NA; CDR3 protein: CAWRAVGEKLFF; CDR3 DNA: TGTGCCTGGAGGGCGGTGGGGGAAAAACTGTTTTTT
J gene: TRBJ2-3; V gene: TRBV6-1; D gene: NA; clone size: NA; CDR3 protein: CASSVQGFTDTQYF; CDR3 DNA: TGTGCCAGCAGCGTTCAGGGGTTCACAGATACGCAGTATTTT
J gene: TRBJ2-3; V gene: TRBV27; D gene: NA; clone size: few; CDR3 protein: CATADRWGADTQYF; CDR3 DNA: TGTGCCACCGCGGACCGTTGGGGGGCAGATACGCAGTATTTT
J gene: TRBJ2-1; V gene: TRBV27; D gene: TRBD2; clone size: NA; CDR3 protein: CASSFRSSGGIETYNEQFF; CDR3 DNA: TGTGCCAGCAGTTTTAGGAGTAGCGGGGGGATAGAAACCTACAATGAGCAGTTCTTC
J gene: TRBJ2-3; V gene: TRBV20-1; D gene: TRBD2; clone size: once; CDR3 protein: CSARKLADPSTDTQYF; CDR3 DNA: TGCAGTGCTAGAAAGCTAGCGGACCCAAGCACAGATACGCAGTATTTT
J gene: TRBJ2-7; V gene: TRBV30; D gene: TRBD2; clone size: few; CDR3 protein: CAWRETGLAGGVYEQYF; CDR3 DNA: TGTGCCTGGAGAGAAACGGGACTAGCGGGAGGGGTATACGAGCAGTACTTC
J gene: TRBJ1-5; V gene: TRBV6-1; D gene: TRBD1; clone size: few; CDR3 protein: CASSLNRGYQPQHF; CDR3 DNA: TGTGCCAGCAGTCTAAACAGGGGTTATCAGCCCCAGCATTTT
J gene: TRBJ2-3; V gene: TRBV10-3; D gene: NA; clone size: once; CDR3 protein: CALSAGDTQYF; CDR3 DNA: TGTGCCCTATCAGCAGGTGATACGCAGTATTTT
J gene: TRBJ1-2; V gene: TRBV18; D gene: NA; clone size: NA; CDR3 protein: CASSLTGKGALNYGYTF; CDR3 DNA: TGTGCCAGCTCACTTACAGGGAAAGGGGCCCTTAACTATGGCTACACCTTC
J gene: TRBJ1-2; V gene: TRBV6-2/TRBV6-3; D gene: TRBD1; clone size: NA; CDR3 protein: CASSRIQGTENYGYTF; CDR3 DNA: TGTGCCAGCAGTAGAATACAGGGGACAGAGAACTATGGCTACACCTTC
J gene: TRBJ2-1; V gene: TRBV9; D gene: TRBD1; clone size: NA; CDR3 protein: CASSPSRAGGYEQFF; CDR3 DNA: TGTGCCAGCAGCCCCTCTAGGGCAGGGGGTTATGAGCAGTTCTTC
J gene: TRBJ2-3; V gene: TRBV11-3; D gene: NA; clone size: NA; CDR3 protein: CASSGETDTQYF; CDR3 DNA: TGTGCCAGCAGCGGCGAAACGGATACGCAGTATTTT
J gene: TRBJ2-5; V gene: TRBV5-4; D gene: TRBD2; clone size: NA; CDR3 protein: CASSPNRLAGQETQYF; CDR3 DNA: TGTGCCAGCAGCCCTAATAGACTAGCGGGGCAAGAGACCCAGTACTTC
J gene: TRBJ2-5; V gene: TRBV6-2/TRBV6-3; D gene: TRBD2; clone size: NA; CDR3 protein: CASSPVSGGKGETQYF; CDR3 DNA: TGTGCCAGCAGCCCAGTATCCGGGGGGAAGGGGGAGACCCAGTACTTC
J gene: TRBJ1-2; V gene: TRBV7-3; D gene: NA; clone size: few; CDR3 protein: CASSLSPRDNYGYTF; CDR3 DNA: TGTGCCAGCAGCTTAAGTCCCCGGGACAACTATGGCTACACCTTC
J gene: TRBJ1-5; V gene: TRBV19; D gene: NA; clone size: NA; CDR3 protein: CASSIRGTGNQPQHF; CDR3 DNA: TGTGCCAGTAGTATCAGGGGCACAGGCAATCAGCCCCAGCATTTT
J gene: TRBJ1-2; V gene: TRBV5-4; D gene: NA; clone size: once; CDR3 protein: CASSLVQGSYGYTF; CDR3 DNA: TGTGCCAGCAGCTTGGTTCAGGGGAGCTATGGCTACACCTTC
J gene: TRBJ1-5; V gene: TRBV20-1; D gene: NA; clone size: few; CDR3 protein: CSANGDRGQPQHF; CDR3 DNA: TGCAGTGCTAACGGGGACCGGGGTCAGCCCCAGCATTTT
J gene: TRBJ1-2; V gene: TRBV4-2; D gene: NA; clone size: NA; CDR3 protein: CASSQDIRDYYGYTF; CDR3 DNA: TGTGCCAGCAGCCAAGATATTCGGGATTACTATGGCTACACCTTC
J gene: TRBJ1-1; V gene: TRBV27; D gene: NA; clone size: few; CDR3 protein: CASRPPGQTNTEAFF; CDR3 DNA: TGTGCCAGCAGACCCCCCGGCCAGACTAACACTGAAGCTTTCTTT
J gene: TRBJ2-7; V gene: TRBV19; D gene: NA; clone size: NA; CDR3 protein: CASSMGVGYEQYF; CDR3 DNA: TGTGCCAGTAGTATGGGGGTAGGGTACGAGCAGTACTTC
J gene: TRBJ1-5; V gene: TRBV25-1; D gene: NA; clone size: NA; CDR3 protein: CASSTGYSNQPQHF; CDR3 DNA: TGTGCCAGCAGTACGGGGTACAGCAATCAGCCCCAGCATTTT